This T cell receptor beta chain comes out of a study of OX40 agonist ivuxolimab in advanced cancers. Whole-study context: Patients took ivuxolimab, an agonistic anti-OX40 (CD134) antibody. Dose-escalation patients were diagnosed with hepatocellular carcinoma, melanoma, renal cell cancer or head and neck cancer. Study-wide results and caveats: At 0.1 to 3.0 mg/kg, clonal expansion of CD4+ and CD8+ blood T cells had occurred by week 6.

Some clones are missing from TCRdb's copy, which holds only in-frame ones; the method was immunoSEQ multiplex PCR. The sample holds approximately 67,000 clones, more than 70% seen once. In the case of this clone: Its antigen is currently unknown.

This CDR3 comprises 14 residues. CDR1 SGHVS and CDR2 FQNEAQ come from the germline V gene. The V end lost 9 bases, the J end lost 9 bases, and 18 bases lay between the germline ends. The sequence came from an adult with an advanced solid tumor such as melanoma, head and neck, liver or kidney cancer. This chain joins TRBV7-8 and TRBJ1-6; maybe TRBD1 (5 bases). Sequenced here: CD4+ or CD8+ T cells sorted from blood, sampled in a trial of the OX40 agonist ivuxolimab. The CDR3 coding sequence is TGTGCCAGTTCACCCGGGACTTGGGGTTCACCCCTCCACTTT. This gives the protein CASSPGTWGSPLHF.